This T cell receptor (beta chain) derives from a study of blood T cell repertoires in COVID-19. The overall study: PBMCs, B-cell-depleted T cells, or T cells provided the cDNA or gDNA that made up the material.

Data came from immunoSEQ multiplex PCR; TCRdb stores just in-frame clones and leaves some out. Among nearly 85,000 clones, about 83% were seen once, and the ten largest hold around 15%. V was trimmed by 6 bases and J by 3 bases, leaving 15 bases between them. Germline V gene sequence: CDR1 SGHDT, CDR2 YYEEEE. The CDR3 loop spans 14 amino acids. The origin of this receptor is a woman aged 60-75 years with acute or convalescent COVID-19. Sequences were obtained from peripheral blood. The rearrangement uses TRBV5-6 and TRBJ1-1, with a tentative D call TRBD1 (6 bases). CDR3 coding DNA: TGTGCCAGCAACCTTGGAGGGGGGGACACTGAAGCTTTCTTT. Protein product: CASNLGGGDTEAFF.